The rows below give T cell receptor beta chains drawn from one sample of a study of OX40 agonist ivuxolimab in advanced cancers. Some clones are missing from TCRdb's copy, which holds only in-frame ones; the method was immunoSEQ multiplex PCR. Of around 64,000 clones in the sample, around four fifths were seen once. Specimen: CD4+ or CD8+ T cells sorted from blood, collected in a trial of the OX40 agonist ivuxolimab. Receptor source: an adult with an advanced solid tumor such as melanoma, head and neck, liver or kidney cancer. The CDR3 runs from the conserved cysteine through the conserved F or W. A D gene is named only where the DNA matches it firmly. Clone size is given for some rows only: seen once, a few or many times, or a class if the clone is expanded.

. | . | TRBJ2-1 | TRBV12-5 | TGTGCTAGTGGTTTGACCTCTCTCCCGGGGGGCAACTACAATGAGCAGTTCTTC | CASGLTSLPGGNYNEQFF
. | . | TRBJ1-3 | TRBV5-1 | TGCGCCAGCAGCTTGGTAGGGGATGGAAACACCATATATTTT | CASSLVGDGNTIYF
few | . | TRBJ1-5 | TRBV7-2 | TGTGCCAGCAGCTTCGAGTGGAGGGGTCAGCCCCAGCATTTT | CASSFEWRGQPQHF
. | TRBD1 | TRBJ2-7 | TRBV10-3 | TGTGCCATCAGTGAAGGGACAGGACCTTACGAGCAGTACTTC | CAISEGTGPYEQYF
once | TRBD1 | TRBJ2-4 | TRBV11-2 | TGTGCCAGCAGCTTAGATTCGCGACAGGGCTCACTAGCCAAAAACATTCAGTACTTC | CASSLDSRQGSLAKNIQYF
once | . | TRBJ2-7 | TRBV11-2 | TGTGCCAGCAGCCCACTTAACAGGGTGGGCTCCTACGAGCAGTACTTC | CASSPLNRVGSYEQYF
. | TRBD2 | TRBJ2-7 | TRBV11-3 | TGTGCCAGCAGCCTTCGGGGAAGACTAGCGGGAACCTACGAGCAGTACTTC | CASSLRGRLAGTYEQYF
. | TRBD2 | TRBJ2-7 | TRBV6-6 | TGTGCCAGCAGCACCTTGGGGGCGGGAGGACGGTACGAGCAGTACTTC | CASSTLGAGGRYEQYF
. | . | TRBJ2-5 | TRBV5-1 | TGCGCCAGCAGCTTCACGGGAGAGACCCAGTACTTC | CASSFTGETQYF
. | . | TRBJ1-3 | TRBV13 | TGTGCCAGCAGCTTACGATGGCAGGGCGGCCGGAACACCATATATTTT | CASSLRWQGGRNTIYF